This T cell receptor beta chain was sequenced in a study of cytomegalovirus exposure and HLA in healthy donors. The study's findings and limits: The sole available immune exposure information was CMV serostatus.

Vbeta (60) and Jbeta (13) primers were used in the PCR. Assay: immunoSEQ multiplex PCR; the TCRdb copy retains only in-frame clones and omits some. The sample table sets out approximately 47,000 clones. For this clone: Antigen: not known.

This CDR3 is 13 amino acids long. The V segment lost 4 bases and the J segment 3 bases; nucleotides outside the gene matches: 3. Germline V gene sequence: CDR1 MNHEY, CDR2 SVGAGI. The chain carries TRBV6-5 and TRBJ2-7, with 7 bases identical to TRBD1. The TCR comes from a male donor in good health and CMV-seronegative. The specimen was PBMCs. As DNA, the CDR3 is TGTGCCAGCAGTTTCGGACAGGTCTACGAGCAGTACTTC. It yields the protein CASSFGQVYEQYF.